This TCR beta chain derives from a study of T cells in Graves' hyperthyroidism and ophthalmopathy (dated by TCRdb to 2018 to 2020). At the level of the whole study: Peripheral blood was collected at initial diagnosis, before any treatment. To identify TCR V-J signatures that set the groups apart, the researchers used a discovery cohort of 100 patients, made up of 43 with Graves' ophthalmopathy and some 60 with stable Graves' hyperthyroidism. The 100 discovery patients were randomly split 7:3 into training and test sets. The paper reports TCR Vbeta CDR3 sequencing of approximately 140 peripheral blood samples: under 45 ophthalmopathy, around 80 hyperthyroidism and approximately 17 progressor patients. In several Graves' hyperthyroidism patients, the study also compared T-cell repertoires from thyroid tissue with T-cell repertoires from blood. An independent validation cohort of around 19 hyperthyroidism patients and roughly 16 patients who later progressed to ophthalmopathy tested prospective prediction of ophthalmopathy. Once sampling was done, hyperthyroidism patients were given methimazole at a starting dose of 30 mg daily, whereas ophthalmopathy patients were given high-dose intravenous methylprednisolone.

Ophthalmopathy patients had moderately to severely active disease, with a Clinical Activity Score of 3 or more, a NOSPECS grade of 4 or more, and a disease duration of less than 3 months. The study excluded patients with uncontrolled infections, other autoimmune diseases, pregnancy or lactation. Diagnoses relied on clinical symptoms, serum thyroxine and TRAb, thyroid ultrasound and orbital computed tomography. Ficoll-Paque density gradient centrifugation was used to isolate PBMCs from 9.5 to 10 ml of fresh peripheral blood. Trizol reagent was used to extract total RNA, and RNA quality was then checked on an Agilent 2100 Bioanalyzer. Here is what the overall study found, with its caveats: No statistical method was used to set the sample size in advance, and investigators knew the group allocation. Most expanded thyroid clonotypes (frequency above 0.001) were also detected in blood, a finding suggesting that blood repertoires may reflect thyroid immune responses. In validation, the model predicted progression to ophthalmopathy with over 60% sensitivity and roughly 75% specificity, a median of 6.5 months before onset. In cross-validation, a model built on a 13 V-J signature told ophthalmopathy apart from stable hyperthyroidism with 85% to 90% sensitivity and approximately 81% specificity, and in testing the same model reached 80%/75%.

Points on this clonotype: No antigen is known for it. Qualities for individual bases were not recorded, and no much larger clone is one base off.

The CDR3 runs 16 amino acids, cysteine and phenylalanine included. Only CDR3 DNA is held: 48 bases, read in frame from base 1. The junction carries 24 bases between V and J, which are trimmed by 6 bases and 5 bases respectively. CDR1 and CDR2, looked up from the germline V gene, are SGHRS and YFSETQ. TCR beta CDR3 regions were amplified from RNA transcripts. A first-round RT-PCR of the TCR CDR3 used the HTBI primer set with the Qiagen OneStep RT-PCR kit. Libraries were constructed in a second round of multiplex PCR, after which size selection and purification were carried out. Sequencing of the libraries was done on an Illumina HiSeq2000 using paired-end 100 bp reads. The paper's processing steps were these. SOAPnuke was used to process the raw data, throwing out any read that contained adapters or uncalled bases, had a mean Phred below 15, or lacked an exact constant-primer or identifier match. COPE v1.2.5 was used to merge the high-quality paired reads, and each unique nucleotide sequence was defined as a clonotype. Clonotypes were aligned to IMGT TRBV, TRBD and TRBJ reference segments using MiTCR v1.1. Analysis was restricted to V-J combinations with a frequency above 0.0001, which covered over 98% of repertoires. A TCS score was defined as the ratio of F50 (clonal expansion) to E x V (chaos), with BLOSUM62-based TCRdist applied between CDR3 peptides within each V-J. Welch's t-statistics and random forest reduced fewer than 550 V-J features to 13, which were used in a naive Bayes classifier (R e1071). TCRdb handled the public reads itself, with Q25 trimming in fastp and clone calling in MiXCR, and kept productive beta chains. Every distinct CDR3 protein forms one entry, paired with its most common genes and DNA. The authors' filters were not applied to this entry. For this sample the table gives fewer than 350,000 distinct CDR3 sequences, of which approximately 19% were detected only once. Together, the top ten hold under 45% of the sample.

The sequence was obtained from a man aged 50-60 years with Graves' ophthalmopathy. The sequence links TRBV5-1 to TRBJ2-7; the D gene is unclear. Input material: blood. The CDR3 corresponds to CASTPSAGSSYNEQYF. In nucleotide form, the sequence is TGCGCCAGCACCCCTTCGGCTGGAAGCTCCTACAACGAGCAGTACTTC.